This TCR beta chain originates from a study of shared clonotypes between healthy human individuals. Overall study findings and caveats: Relative to memory subsets, naive subsets generally showed larger estimated richness. Approximately 4.6% of naive CD4 clonotypes were common to a few donors.

This table comes from immunoSEQ multiplex PCR, and its TCRdb copy is limited to in-frame clones, with some not included. The sample has 2.3 million or so clones, more than 80% seen once; the top ten hold approximately 0.4%. In the CD4+ fraction, cells were divided into CD45RA+ naive and CD45RA-negative memory subsets. As concerns this clone: Its antigen is unidentified.

The clonotype originates from a man between 18 and 29 years old in good health. Some clones in this sample may be carry-over from other donors' samples. The sample taken for sequencing was naive CD4+ T cells from PBMCs. Subset described: CD45RA+ positively selected.

CDR3 amino acids: CASSREEGAVQYF. For the CDR3, the DNA is TGTGCCAGCAGCAGAGAAGAGGGGGCGGTGCAGTACTTC. The gene calls are TRBV9 and TRBJ2-7, with TRBD1 matching 7 bases. Germline V gene data show CDR1 as SGDLS and CDR2 as YYNGEE. J was trimmed by 9 bases and V by 4 bases; bases with no gene match: 10. The CDR3 contains 13 residues.